One and the same sample provided the 12 T cell receptor beta chains below, sequenced in a study of blood T cell repertoires in COVID-19. Some clones are missing from TCRdb's copy, which holds only in-frame ones; the method was immunoSEQ multiplex PCR. The data contain around 400,000 clones, just under 90% of them singletons. The sample taken for sequencing was PBMCs or T cells enriched from blood (not recorded which). The receptors shown here come from a woman in her twenties or thirties who had recovered from COVID-19.

V gene TRBV7-6 combines with J gene TRBJ2-3, with 9 bases that match TRBD2. Per germline, CDR1 SGHVS and CDR2 FNYEAQ. Trimming cost V 4 bases and J 2 bases; bases outside gene matches: 7. The CDR3 loop spans 16 amino acids. The CDR3 protein is CASSSAGGALTDTQYF. The CDR3 DNA sequence: TGTGCCAGCAGCTCCGCGGGAGGGGCCCTCACAGATACGCAGTATTTT.

The V and J genes are TRBV12-3 or TRBV12-4 and TRBJ1-1; 9 bases map to TRBD1. The V gene end was trimmed by 5 bases and the J gene end by 10 bases; junction bases not matched to a gene: 5. This CDR3 is built from 12 residues. The CDR3 spells CASSQNRGRAFF. The CDR3 coding sequence is TGTGCCAGCAGTCAGAACAGGGGGCGAGCTTTCTTT.

The rearrangement links TRBV5-1 to TRBJ2-3; TRBD1 matches 9 bases. CDR1 SGHRS and CDR2 YFSETQ come from the germline V gene. Trimming cost V 2 bases and J 0 bases; bases outside gene matches: 1. The CDR3 spans 15 residues. The CDR3 region has the DNA TGCGCCAGCAGCTTACAGGGGGCTAGCACAGATACGCAGTATTTT. It codes for CASSLQGASTDTQYF.

This chain uses TRBV19 with TRBJ2-7; 11 bases line up with TRBD2. V shed 5 bases, J shed 3 bases, and the junction held 12 bases outside the gene matches. There are 17 residues in the CDR3. The germline gives CDR1 LNHDA, CDR2 SQIVND (reference sequence). This CDR3 is CASSSHLRLAGFYEQYF. DNA for the CDR3: TGTGCCAGTAGTTCTCACCTCCGACTAGCGGGGTTCTACGAGCAGTACTTC.

The chain couples TRBV2 to TRBJ1-2; D possibly corresponds to TRBD1 (6 bases). Trimming cost V 1 base and J 4 bases, with 28 bases left between them. The length of the CDR3 is 20 residues. CDR1 is SNHLY and CDR2 is FYNNEI in the germline V gene. CDR3 protein: CASSEGATLQGGLITYGYTF. The CDR3 DNA sequence: TGTGCCAGCAGTGAAGGGGCTACGCTTCAAGGGGGTTTGATTACCTATGGCTACACCTTC.

The chain recombines TRBV11-2 with TRBJ2-2, with 7 bases identical to TRBD2. V lost 4 bases, J lost 1 base, and 6 bases stayed unmatched. This CDR3 contains 16 residues. Germline V CDR1 and CDR2: SGHAT, FQNNGV. The CDR3 region is CASSSTGLQNTGELFF. The CDR3 DNA reads TGTGCCAGCAGCTCTACGGGACTACAGAACACCGGGGAGCTGTTTTTT.

The V and J genes are TRBV11-2 and TRBJ2-7; D perhaps matches TRBD1 (6 bases). The CDR3 contains 14 residues. Germline values: CDR1 SGHAT, CDR2 FQNNGV. With 1 base removed from V and 7 bases from J, the gap between germline ends came to 14 bases. The CDR3 loop reads CASSLGQAFSEQYF. For the CDR3, the DNA is TGTGCCAGCAGCTTAGGACAGGCGTTCAGTGAGCAGTACTTC. Supplemented by reference TRBV11-2 and TRBJ2-7, the full variable domain reads EAGVAQSPRYKIIEKRQSVAFWCNPISGHATLYWYQQILGQGPKLLIQFQNNGVVDDSQLPKDRFSAERLKGVDSTLKIQPAKLEDSAVYLCASSLGQAFSEQYFGPGTRLTVT.

Concerning this clone: Other DNA variants within this sample encode the same CDR3. The chain employs TRBV6-1 and TRBJ2-7; unclear D gene. Trimming shortened V by 2 bases and J by 6 bases, and 5 bases separated the two germline ends. This CDR3 region has 11 residues. Looked up from germline, CDR1 is MNHNS and CDR2 is SASEGT. In DNA, the CDR3 is TGTGCCAGCAGTGAATATCGCGAGCAGTACTTC. Translating gives CASSEYREQYF.

The chain carries TRBV6-5 and TRBJ1-1, with D possibly matching TRBD1 (6 bases). Trimming took off 5 bases at V and 1 base at J, with 14 bases between the two ends. There are 15 residues in the CDR3. Germline CDR1 MNHEY, CDR2 SVGAGI. The CDR3 sequence: CASSPHLGQNTEAFF. The CDR3, as DNA: TGTGCCAGCAGTCCTCATCTGGGACAGAACACTGAAGCTTTCTTT.

This clone is a singleton in its sample. This chain joins TRBV28 and TRBJ1-2, with D tentatively TRBD1 (5 bases). The germline V gene has CDR1 MDHEN and CDR2 SYDVKM. The germline V and J ends were trimmed by 2 bases and 8 bases, with 15 bases remaining between them. The length of the CDR3 is 14 residues. The CDR3 DNA follows: TGTGCCAGCAGTTTAGTGGCGGGGCTGGGGGGCTACACCTTC. Residues: CASSLVAGLGGYTF.

V is TRBV5-4 and J is TRBJ2-1; the match to TRBD2 covers 7 bases. V shed 3 bases and J 2 bases; nucleotides not matched to a gene: 8. The CDR3 spans 16 residues. The V gene's germline CDR1 is SGHNT and CDR2 YYREEE (reference sequence). DNA of the CDR3: TGTGCCAGCAGCTATAGACTAGCTGGGCCCTACAATGAGCAGTTCTTC. Translating gives CASSYRLAGPYNEQFF.

The chain has TRBV6-5 and TRBJ1-6, with 9 bases identical to TRBD1. The CDR3 contains 14 residues. Per the germline V gene, CDR1 is MNHEY and CDR2 is SVGAGI. Trimming cost V 6 bases and J 8 bases; bases outside gene matches: 5. For the CDR3, the DNA is TGTGCCAGCAGATCCCGGGACAGGGATTCACCCCTCCACTTT. This translates into CASRSRDRDSPLHF.